The present T cell receptor (beta chain) was sequenced within a study of regulatory T cells in long-lasting Graves disease (dated by TCRdb to about 2021). With respect to the entire study: Antithyroid drugs had been taken for less than 3 months by newly diagnosed Graves' disease patients. This study used TCR sequencing and RNA sequencing of peripheral blood to compare persistent Graves' disease patients against newly diagnosed Graves' disease patients. The study took place in China and was registered as a clinical trial. A total of around 33 samples were covered by TCR sequencing, comprising roughly 13 persistent and about 20 newly diagnosed Graves' disease patients. Study-wide findings and limitations: Sequencing and analysis were restricted to the TCR beta chain. Only peripheral blood was studied, because thyroid tissue, the primary lesion, was inaccessible. Compared with newly diagnosed patients, patients with persistent Graves' disease had lower TCR Shannon entropy and fewer highly expanded clones, which suggests clonal expansion. Persistent disease showed preferential use of TRBV28, TRBJ1-2 and TRBJ2-5, whereas newly diagnosed disease favored TRBV20-1 and TRBJ2-1. As a limitation, the authors acknowledged that the small sample size may reduce accuracy. More public clonotypes were shared among persistent patients (over 2,500) than among newly diagnosed patients (966).

What this sample's time point label stands for: newly diagnosed GD, antithyroid drugs for less than 3 months. RNA was extracted from PBMCs in TRIzol for both TCR sequencing and RNA sequencing. The diagnosis of Graves' disease followed American Thyroid Association guidelines. The patients came from an endocrinology department in Xi'an, China. Each patient gave roughly 10 milliliters of peripheral blood, collected in an EDTA anticoagulant tube. Ficoll Paque Plus density gradient separation was used to isolate PBMCs, and no additional T cell sorting was done. An Agilent 2100 Bioanalyzer and agarose gel were used to check RNA quality, while a NanoDrop 2000 measured RNA concentration. Of note for this clonotype: There is no known antigen for this receptor. No base quality values were provided; no much bigger clone lies one nucleotide off.

V lost 3 bases and J lost 8 bases, and the count of bases not matched to a germline gene is 9. Including cysteine and phenylalanine, the CDR3 has 15 amino acids. Kept here is only the CDR3 DNA, which spans 45 bases and is read in frame from base 1. From a lookup of the germline V gene, CDR1 and CDR2 are MRHNA and SNTAGT. Receptor amplification or capture employed multiplex PCR. The reads were generated on an Illumina HiSeq 4000. To build TCR beta libraries, CDR3 regions were amplified by Arm-PCR using iRepertoire HTBI primers. PCR products were gel purified before sequencing. Per the source publication's procedure: Across samples, 60 to 75 TRBV and roughly 13 TRBJ segments were identified and used for gene usage analysis of CDR3 amino acid clonotypes. Filtered high-quality paired reads were merged into contigs using COPE and FqMerger. BLAST was used to align contigs to the IMGT TRBV, TRBD and TRBJ reference genes, and CDR3 was defined following IMGT. Any clonotype with a frequency above 0.1% was counted as a highly expanded clone. Shannon entropy served as the measure of repertoire diversity, while the Gini coefficient captured V-J evenness. A clonotype was considered public if more than one individual shared it. Through fastp at Q25 and MiXCR, TCRdb rebuilt clones from the public reads, retaining in-frame beta chains. Rows with a matching CDR3 protein are joined into one entry that keeps the most common DNA and genes. The V and J calls and clone size are TCRdb's, not the authors'. Present in this sample are 350,000 to 400,000 distinct CDR3 sequences, 15% to 18% of which were seen just once. The ten largest clones take up 20% to 25% of the sample.

The chain uses TRBV6-4 and TRBJ2-2, and 7 junction bases match TRBD1. The origin of this receptor is a female donor with Graves disease. The sequencing used peripheral blood mononuclear cells (PBMCs), collected at new diagnosis, from a patient treated with antithyroid drugs. The sequenced DNA: TGTGCCAGCAGTGAACACAGGGGATTTGGTGGGGAGCTGTTTTTT. It encodes CASSEHRGFGGELFF.